The entry below gives a single T cell receptor beta chain sequence along with its context. No antigen is known for it. J gave up 3 bases and V 7 bases, and 7 bases lay outside the gene matches. Germline V gene sequence: CDR1 SGHAT, CDR2 FQNNGV. This CDR3 comprises 15 residues. The data belong to a study of tumor and adjacent non-tumor tissue in lung cancer. Broader study findings: TCR diversity was significantly greater in tumor than normal lung tissue. Normal lung showed higher cumulative top 100 clone frequency than tumor.

The template was RNA from unsorted bulk tissue. The normal lung tissue was taken more than 3 cm from the tumor edge. Donors were chemotherapy-naive, newly diagnosed lung cancer surgical patients in China, August–late 2014. A modified ARM-PCR protocol with three rounds of nested PCR amplified TCRbeta. TCRdb redid the calling of the multiplex PCR reads with MiXCR, one entry per CDR3 protein. This table has 50,000 to 60,000 distinct CDR3 sequences, 60% to 80% appearing once. The chain carries TRBV11-2 and TRBJ1-1, with 11 bases matching TRBD1. The source of this sequence is a woman aged 55-75 years with non-small cell lung cancer. The specimen was distant non-tumor lung tissue. Here the CDR3 reads CASIYGTGGYTEAFF. CDR3 in DNA: TGTGCCAGCATCTATGGGACAGGGGGGTACACTGAAGCTTTCTTT.